Listed below are T cell receptor beta chains from one sample, sequenced in a study of blood T cell repertoires in COVID-19. Assay: immunoSEQ multiplex PCR; the TCRdb copy retains only in-frame clones and omits some. The sample has fewer than 250,000 clones; roughly 89% are singletons. What was sequenced was PBMCs or T cells enriched from blood (not recorded which). Receptors originate from a woman younger than 45 with acute COVID-19. The CDR3 runs from the conserved cysteine through the conserved F or W. Fields, in order: D gene, V gene, J gene, clone size, CDR3 DNA, CDR3 protein. D genes are given only for firm matches. Rows give clone size only sometimes, using once, few, many, or a class for an expanded clone.

TRBD1,TRBV7-9,TRBJ1-2,few,TGTGCCAGCACCCGACAGGGCATTAACTATGGCTACACCTTC,CASTRQGINYGYTF
NA,TRBV5-5,TRBJ1-3,NA,TGTGCCAGCAGCTTACTTCACTCTGGAAACACCATATATTTT,CASSLLHSGNTIYF
TRBD1,TRBV27,TRBJ1-2,NA,TGTGCCAGCAGTCCACCACCGGGACAGGGTGCTTACACCTTC,CASSPPPGQGAYTF
NA,TRBV15,TRBJ2-4,NA,TGTGCCACCAGCAGAGGGGGCAGAGCCAAAAACATTCAGTACTTC,CATSRGGRAKNIQYF
TRBD1,TRBV13,TRBJ2-1,NA,TGTGCCAGCAGTTGGACAGGGGGCATTGAGCAGTTCTTC,CASSWTGGIEQFF
NA,TRBV21-1,TRBJ2-3,NA,TGTGCCAGCAGCAAAAAAGGAGGGACTAGCCTCGAGTTGGGGGGAGATACGCAGTATTTT,CASSKKGGTSLELGGDTQYF
NA,TRBV5-1,TRBJ2-3,NA,TGCGCCAGCAGCTTGGGCGGGGACTGGTCGGATACGCAGTATTTT,CASSLGGDWSDTQYF
NA,TRBV12-1,TRBJ2-7,NA,TGTGCCAGCAGCTCTCCTGGACAGGGGGGCTCCTACGAGCAGTACTTC,CASSSPGQGGSYEQYF
NA,TRBV30,TRBJ2-1,NA,TGTGCCTGGAGTATCATTGATGAGCAGTTCTTC,CAWSIIDEQFF
NA,TRBV6-5,TRBJ1-2,few,TGTGCCAGCAGTTACATTCAGGGAAATCACTATGGCTACACCTTC,CASSYIQGNHYGYTF
NA,TRBV29-1,TRBJ2-2,NA,TGCAGCGTTGCGCAGGGCCAGAAGGTCGGGGAGCTGTTTTTT,CSVAQGQKVGELFF